This T cell receptor (beta chain) is drawn from a study of identical twins. Whole-study findings and limits: Cross-sectional statistics, not tracking of the same donors, supported the conclusions.

Each CDR3 protein gets one entry after TCRdb re-called the 5' RACE reads with MiXCR. Of more than 650,000 distinct CDR3 sequences in the sample, roughly 6% were seen once. Germline V gene lookup returns CDR1 GTSNPN and CDR2 SVGIG (reference sequence). The V and J ends lost 2 bases and 10 bases respectively, with 9 bases between them. This CDR3 is 11 amino acids long. This clonotype was counted at least ten times. Its cognate antigen is unknown. The chain links TRBV30 to TRBJ2-1; D gene uncertain. The sequence was collected from a man younger than 30 in good health. The source material was naive T cells sorted from blood. CDR3 DNA sequence: TGTGCCTGGAGTTTCCTAGAGGAGCAGTTCTTC. Translating it yields CAWSFLEEQFF. The variable domain in full, with the rest retrieved from reference TRBV30 and TRBJ2-1, is SQTIHQWPATLVQPVGSPLSLECTVEGTSNPNLYWYRQAAGRGLQLLFYSVGIGQISSEVPQNLSASRPQDRQFILSSKKLLLSDSGFYLCAWSFLEEQFFGPGTRLTVL.